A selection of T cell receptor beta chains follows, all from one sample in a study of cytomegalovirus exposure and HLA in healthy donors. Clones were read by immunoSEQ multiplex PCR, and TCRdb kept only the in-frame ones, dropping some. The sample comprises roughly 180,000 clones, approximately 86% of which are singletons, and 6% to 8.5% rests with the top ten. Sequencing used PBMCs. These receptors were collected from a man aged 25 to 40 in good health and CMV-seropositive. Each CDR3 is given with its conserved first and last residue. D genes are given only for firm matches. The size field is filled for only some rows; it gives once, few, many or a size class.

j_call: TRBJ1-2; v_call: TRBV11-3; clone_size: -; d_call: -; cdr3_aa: CAGHGAPSNYGYTF; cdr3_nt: TGTGCCGGTCATGGGGCGCCCTCTAACTATGGCTACACCTTC
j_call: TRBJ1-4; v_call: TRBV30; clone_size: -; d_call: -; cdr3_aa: CAWSVGSNEKLFF; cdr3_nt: TGTGCCTGGAGTGTAGGCAGTAATGAAAAACTGTTTTTT
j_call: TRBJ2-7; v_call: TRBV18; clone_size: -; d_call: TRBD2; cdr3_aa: CASSPPASGAYEQYF; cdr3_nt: TGTGCCAGCTCACCACCCGCTAGCGGGGCCTACGAGCAGTACTTC
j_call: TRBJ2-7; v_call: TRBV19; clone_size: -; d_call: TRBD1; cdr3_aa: CASSMTGVSNEQYF; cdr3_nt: TGTGCCAGTAGTATGACAGGGGTATCAAACGAGCAGTACTTC
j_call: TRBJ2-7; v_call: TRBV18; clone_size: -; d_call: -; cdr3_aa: CASSPQSETTYEQYF; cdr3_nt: TGTGCCAGCTCACCACAGTCTGAGACAACCTACGAGCAGTACTTC
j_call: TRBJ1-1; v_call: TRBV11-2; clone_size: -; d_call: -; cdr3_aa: CASSLAHDRNTEAFF; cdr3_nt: TGTGCCAGCAGCTTAGCCCACGACAGGAACACTGAAGCTTTCTTT
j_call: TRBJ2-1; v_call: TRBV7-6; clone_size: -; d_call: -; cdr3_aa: CASSLLIGTEQFF; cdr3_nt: TGTGCCAGCAGCTTACTGATTGGGACAGAGCAGTTCTTC
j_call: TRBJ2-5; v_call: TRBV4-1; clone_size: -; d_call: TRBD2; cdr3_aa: CASSQSGTSGGQETQYF; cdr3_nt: TGCGCCAGCAGCCAATCCGGGACTAGCGGGGGGCAAGAGACCCAGTACTTC
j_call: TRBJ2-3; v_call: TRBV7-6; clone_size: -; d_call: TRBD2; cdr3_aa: CASSLHGLAGVDTQYF; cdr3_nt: TGTGCCAGCAGCTTACACGGACTAGCGGGAGTGGATACGCAGTATTTT
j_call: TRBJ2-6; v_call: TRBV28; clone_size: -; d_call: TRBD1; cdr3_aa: CASRAGTGSSGANVLTF; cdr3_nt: TGTGCCAGCAGAGCCGGGACAGGGTCCTCTGGGGCCAACGTCCTGACTTTC
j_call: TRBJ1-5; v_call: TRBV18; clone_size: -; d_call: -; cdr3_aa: CASSPGQGNQPQHF; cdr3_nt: TGTGCCAGCTCACCAGGTCAGGGCAATCAGCCCCAGCATTTT
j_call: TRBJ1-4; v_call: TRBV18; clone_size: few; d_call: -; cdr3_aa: CASATTDGNEKLFF; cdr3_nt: TGTGCCAGCGCCACGACGGACGGTAATGAAAAACTGTTTTTT
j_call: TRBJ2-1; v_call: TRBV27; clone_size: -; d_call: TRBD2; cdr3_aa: CASSPQGTSGNEQFF; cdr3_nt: TGTGCCAGCAGTCCTCAGGGGACTAGCGGCAATGAGCAGTTCTTC
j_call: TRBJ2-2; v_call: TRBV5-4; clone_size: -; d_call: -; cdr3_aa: CASSVNTGELFF; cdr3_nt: TGTGCCAGCAGCGTGAACACCGGGGAGCTGTTTTTT
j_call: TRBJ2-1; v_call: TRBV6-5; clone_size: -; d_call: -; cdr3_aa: CASSSRETYNEREFF; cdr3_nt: TGTGCCAGCAGTTCCCGGGAGACCTACAATGAGCGGGAGTTCTTC
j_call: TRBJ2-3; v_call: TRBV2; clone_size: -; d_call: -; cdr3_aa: CASSEASAASSTDTQYF; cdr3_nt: TGTGCCAGCAGTGAAGCTTCGGCGGCCTCTAGCACAGATACGCAGTATTTT
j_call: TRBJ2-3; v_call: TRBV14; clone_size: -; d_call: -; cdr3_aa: CASSPPWGAVTDTQYF; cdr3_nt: TGTGCCAGCAGCCCGCCCTGGGGAGCGGTCACAGATACGCAGTATTTT
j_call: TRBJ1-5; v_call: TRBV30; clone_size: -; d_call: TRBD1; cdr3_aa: CAWSDADRGYQPQHF; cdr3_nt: TGTGCCTGGAGTGACGCGGACAGGGGGTATCAGCCCCAGCATTTT
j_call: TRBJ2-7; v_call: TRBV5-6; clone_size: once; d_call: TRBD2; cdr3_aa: CASSLRVSGRALTYEQYF; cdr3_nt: TGTGCCAGCAGCTTGCGGGTCAGCGGGAGGGCCCTAACCTACGAGCAGTACTTC
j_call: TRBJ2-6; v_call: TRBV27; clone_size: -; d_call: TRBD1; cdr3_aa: CASSGSGTGYSGANVLTF; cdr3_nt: TGTGCCAGCAGCGGGTCCGGGACAGGGTACTCTGGGGCCAACGTCCTGACTTTC
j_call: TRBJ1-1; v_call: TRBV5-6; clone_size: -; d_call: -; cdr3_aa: CASSSTGRWDTEAFF; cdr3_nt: TGTGCCAGCAGCTCTACAGGGAGATGGGACACTGAAGCTTTCTTT
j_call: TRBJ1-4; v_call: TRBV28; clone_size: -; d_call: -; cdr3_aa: CASTSLKGRGEKLFF; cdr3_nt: TGTGCCAGCACCTCCTTGAAGGGGCGAGGGGAAAAACTGTTTTTT
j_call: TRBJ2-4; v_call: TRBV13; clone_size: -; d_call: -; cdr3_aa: CASSLNRGLAKNIQYF; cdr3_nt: TGTGCCAGCAGCTTAAACAGGGGACTAGCCAAAAACATTCAGTACTTC
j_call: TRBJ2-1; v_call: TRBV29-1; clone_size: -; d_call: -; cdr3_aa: CSVGTHSYNEQFF; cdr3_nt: TGCAGCGTTGGGACACACTCCTACAATGAGCAGTTCTTC
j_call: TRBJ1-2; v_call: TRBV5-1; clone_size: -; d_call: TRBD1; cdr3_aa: CASSSGQVTNYGYTF; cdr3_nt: TGCGCCAGCAGCTCTGGACAGGTAACCAACTATGGCTACACCTTC
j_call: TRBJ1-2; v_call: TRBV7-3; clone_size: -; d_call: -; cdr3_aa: CASSLGGANNYGYTF; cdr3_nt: TGTGCCAGCAGCTTGGGCGGAGCCAACAACTATGGCTACACCTTC
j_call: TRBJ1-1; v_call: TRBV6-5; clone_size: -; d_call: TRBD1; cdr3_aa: CASRGQGNAEAFF; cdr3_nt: TGTGCCAGCAGGGGACAGGGGAACGCTGAAGCTTTCTTT
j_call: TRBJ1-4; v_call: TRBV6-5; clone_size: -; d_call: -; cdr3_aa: CASSGSRNEKLFF; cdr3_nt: TGTGCCAGCAGTGGCAGTAGGAATGAAAAACTGTTTTTT
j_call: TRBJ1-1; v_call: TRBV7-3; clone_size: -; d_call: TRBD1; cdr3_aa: CASSRDREDTEAFF; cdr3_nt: TGTGCCAGCAGCCGGGACAGGGAAGACACTGAAGCTTTCTTT
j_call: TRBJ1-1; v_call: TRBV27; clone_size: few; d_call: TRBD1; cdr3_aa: CASSSTGEAFF; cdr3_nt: TGTGCCAGCAGCTCGACAGGGGAAGCTTTCTTT
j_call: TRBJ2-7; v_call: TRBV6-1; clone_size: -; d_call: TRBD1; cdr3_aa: CASKFGQGQREQYF; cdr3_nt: TGTGCCAGCAAATTCGGACAGGGTCAGAGGGAGCAGTACTTC
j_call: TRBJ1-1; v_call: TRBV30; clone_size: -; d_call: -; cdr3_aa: CAWSVSIMNTEAFF; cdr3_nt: TGTGCCTGGAGTGTATCTATAATGAACACTGAAGCTTTCTTT
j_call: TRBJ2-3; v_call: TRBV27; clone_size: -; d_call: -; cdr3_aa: CASSFNLRAQYF; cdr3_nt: TGTGCCAGCAGTTTTAACCTCCGGGCGCAGTATTTT
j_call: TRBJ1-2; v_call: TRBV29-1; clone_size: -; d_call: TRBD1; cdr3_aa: CSVETRRGNYGYTF; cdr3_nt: TGCAGCGTTGAAACGCGCAGGGGGAACTATGGCTACACCTTC
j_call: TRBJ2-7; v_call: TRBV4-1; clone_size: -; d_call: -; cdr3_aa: CASSQGPSYSYEQYF; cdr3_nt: TGCGCCAGCAGCCAAGGACCCTCCTACTCCTACGAGCAGTACTTC
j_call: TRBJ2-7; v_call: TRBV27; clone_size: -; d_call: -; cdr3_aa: CASSPRGFSYEQYF; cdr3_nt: TGTGCCAGCAGCCCCCGGGGGTTTAGCTACGAGCAGTACTTC
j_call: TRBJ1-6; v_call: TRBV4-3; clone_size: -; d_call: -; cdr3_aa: CASSLPGGNSPLHF; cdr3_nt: TGCGCCAGCAGCCTCCCGGGTGGGAATTCACCCCTCCACTTT
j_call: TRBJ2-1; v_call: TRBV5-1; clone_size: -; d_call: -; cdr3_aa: CASSLQGNEQFF; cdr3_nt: TGCGCCAGCAGCTTGCAGGGGAATGAGCAGTTCTTC
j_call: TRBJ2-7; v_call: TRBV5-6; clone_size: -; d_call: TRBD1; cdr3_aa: CASSLSGGIKYEQYF; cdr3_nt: TGTGCCAGCAGCTTATCAGGGGGCATTAAGTACGAGCAGTACTTC
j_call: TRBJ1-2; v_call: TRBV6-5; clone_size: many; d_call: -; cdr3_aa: CASSTQGGNGGYTF; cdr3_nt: TGTGCCAGCAGTACTCAGGGAGGGAATGGTGGCTACACCTTC
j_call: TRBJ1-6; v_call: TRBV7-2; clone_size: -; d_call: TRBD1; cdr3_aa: CASSFIGQDNSPLHF; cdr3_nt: TGTGCCAGCAGCTTCATCGGACAGGATAATTCACCCCTCCACTTT
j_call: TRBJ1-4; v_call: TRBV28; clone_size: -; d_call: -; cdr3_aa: CASSLNSLNEKLFF; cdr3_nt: TGTGCCAGCAGTTTAAACAGTCTTAATGAAAAACTGTTTTTT
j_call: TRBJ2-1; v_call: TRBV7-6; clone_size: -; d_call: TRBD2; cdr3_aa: CASSLEPGTSGRPYNEQFF; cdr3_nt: TGTGCCAGCAGCTTAGAGCCCGGGACTAGCGGGAGACCCTACAATGAGCAGTTCTTC
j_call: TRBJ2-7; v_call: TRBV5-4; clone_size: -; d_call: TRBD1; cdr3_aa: CASSSPGQGSYEQYF; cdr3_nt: TGTGCCAGCAGCTCACCGGGACAGGGGTCTTACGAGCAGTACTTC
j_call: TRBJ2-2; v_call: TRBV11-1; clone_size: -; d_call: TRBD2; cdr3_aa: CASRASGRALTGELFF; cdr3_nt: TGTGCCAGCAGGGCAAGCGGGAGGGCCCTCACCGGGGAGCTGTTTTTT
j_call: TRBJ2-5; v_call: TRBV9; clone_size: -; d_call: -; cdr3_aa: CASSVGRDPRGQETQYF; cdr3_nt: TGTGCCAGCAGCGTAGGTAGGGACCCGAGGGGGCAAGAGACCCAGTACTTC
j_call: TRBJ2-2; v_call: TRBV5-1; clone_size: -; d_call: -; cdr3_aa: CASSLAGDYTGELFF; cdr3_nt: TGCGCCAGCAGCTTGGCAGGGGACTACACCGGGGAGCTGTTTTTT